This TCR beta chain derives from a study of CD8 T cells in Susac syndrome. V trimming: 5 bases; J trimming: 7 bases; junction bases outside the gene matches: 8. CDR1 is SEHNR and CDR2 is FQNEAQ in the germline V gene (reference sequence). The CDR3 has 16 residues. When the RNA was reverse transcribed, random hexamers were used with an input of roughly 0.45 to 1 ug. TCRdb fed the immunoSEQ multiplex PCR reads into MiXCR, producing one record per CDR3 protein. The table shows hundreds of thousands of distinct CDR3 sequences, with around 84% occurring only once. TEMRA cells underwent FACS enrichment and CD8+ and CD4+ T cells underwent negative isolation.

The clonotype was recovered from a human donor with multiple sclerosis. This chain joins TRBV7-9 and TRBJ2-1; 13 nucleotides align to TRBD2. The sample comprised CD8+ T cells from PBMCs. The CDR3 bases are TGTGCCAGCAGCCCGAGAAGGACTAGCGGGAGTAATGAGCAGTTCTTC. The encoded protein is CASSPRRTSGSNEQFF.